Listed below are T cell receptor beta chains from one sample, sequenced in a study of identical twins. TCRdb re-derived calls from the 5' RACE reads in MiXCR, one entry per CDR3 protein. The sample lists approximately 240,000 distinct CDR3 sequences; 11% to 15% were seen once. Sequencing was carried out using memory (CD45RO+) T cells sorted from blood. All receptors come from a woman under 30 in good health. Each CDR3 is given with its conserved first and last residue. D genes are given only for firm matches. Clone size is not always given. Where it is, it says once, few, many or a class for expanded clones.

V gene: TRBV20-1
clone size: NA
D gene: NA
J gene: TRBJ1-6
CDR3 DNA: TGCAGTGCTGGAGAACCGGGCCTTGGGACCGCTTCACCCCTCCACTTT
CDR3 protein: CSAGEPGLGTASPLHF

V gene: TRBV14
clone size: few
D gene: NA
J gene: TRBJ2-1
CDR3 DNA: TGTGCCAGCAGCCAAGAAGGAAGGTACAATGAGCAGTTCTTC
CDR3 protein: CASSQEGRYNEQFF

V gene: TRBV29-1
clone size: NA
D gene: NA
J gene: TRBJ2-3
CDR3 DNA: TGCAGCGTCGCTACAGGGATCACAGATACGCAGTATTTT
CDR3 protein: CSVATGITDTQYF

V gene: TRBV20-1
clone size: NA
D gene: TRBD2
J gene: TRBJ2-7
CDR3 DNA: TGCAGTGCCGGGGGGGGCAGATCCTACGAGCAGTACTTC
CDR3 protein: CSAGGGRSYEQYF

V gene: TRBV6-1
clone size: NA
D gene: TRBD1
J gene: TRBJ1-2
CDR3 DNA: TGTGCCAGCAGTCCTGGGACAGACTCTAACTATGGCTACACCTTC
CDR3 protein: CASSPGTDSNYGYTF

V gene: TRBV10-1
clone size: NA
D gene: TRBD2
J gene: TRBJ2-1
CDR3 DNA: TGCGCCAGCAGCTCCCAGCGGGAAAGTGAGCAGTTCTTC
CDR3 protein: CASSSQRESEQFF

V gene: TRBV20-1
clone size: NA
D gene: TRBD1
J gene: TRBJ2-5
CDR3 DNA: TGCAGTGCTAGGGTCTGGGGACAGGTTAAAGAGACCCAGTACTTC
CDR3 protein: CSARVWGQVKETQYF

V gene: TRBV3-1
clone size: NA
D gene: NA
J gene: TRBJ2-1
CDR3 DNA: TGTGCCAGCAGCCCCTCTCTAAGTAGCCGTGAGCAGTTCTTC
CDR3 protein: CASSPSLSSREQFF

V gene: TRBV24-1
clone size: few
D gene: TRBD2
J gene: TRBJ2-3
CDR3 DNA: TGTGCCACCAGTGATCGTGCCAACCCCACACCAAGACTAGCGGGGAAGGTCGCAGATACGCAGTATTTT
CDR3 protein: CATSDRANPTPRLAGKVADTQYF

V gene: TRBV11-2
clone size: many
D gene: NA
J gene: TRBJ2-2
CDR3 DNA: TGTGCCAGCAGCTTAGACCCTCTAAACACCGGGGAGCTGTTTTTT
CDR3 protein: CASSLDPLNTGELFF

V gene: TRBV20-1
clone size: NA
D gene: NA
J gene: TRBJ2-3
CDR3 DNA: TGCAGTGCTAGAGATCAGGGCTTCACAGATACGCAGTATTTT
CDR3 protein: CSARDQGFTDTQYF

V gene: TRBV4-3
clone size: many
D gene: NA
J gene: TRBJ1-2
CDR3 DNA: TGCGCCAGCAGAGACTCCCGCGGGCTTAGCTATGGCTACACCTTC
CDR3 protein: CASRDSRGLSYGYTF

V gene: TRBV11-3
clone size: many
D gene: TRBD2
J gene: TRBJ2-1
CDR3 DNA: TGTGCCAGCAGCCCCCGTTCTAGCGGGAGGCGGAATGAGCAGTTCTTC
CDR3 protein: CASSPRSSGRRNEQFF

V gene: TRBV6-2/TRBV6-3
clone size: NA
D gene: TRBD2
J gene: TRBJ2-1
CDR3 DNA: TGTGCCAGCAGTTTCGGGACTAGAACGCAGTTCTTC
CDR3 protein: CASSFGTRTQFF

V gene: TRBV9
clone size: NA
D gene: TRBD1
J gene: TRBJ2-2
CDR3 DNA: TGTGCCAGCAGCTGGGGACAGGGCACCGGGGAGCTGTTTTTT
CDR3 protein: CASSWGQGTGELFF

V gene: TRBV7-8
clone size: few
D gene: NA
J gene: TRBJ2-1
CDR3 DNA: TGTGCCAGCAGGGCAGGTTTCGGCTCCTACAATGAGCAGTTCTTC
CDR3 protein: CASRAGFGSYNEQFF

V gene: TRBV4-3
clone size: many
D gene: NA
J gene: TRBJ2-7
CDR3 DNA: TGCGCCAGCAGCCACCTGGGGACCTACGAGCAGTACTTC
CDR3 protein: CASSHLGTYEQYF

V gene: TRBV5-6
clone size: few
D gene: TRBD1
J gene: TRBJ2-7
CDR3 DNA: TGTGCCAGCAGCTTGGGGGGGGGACAGGGTTACTACGAGCAGTACTTC
CDR3 protein: CASSLGGGQGYYEQYF

V gene: TRBV4-2
clone size: few
D gene: NA
J gene: TRBJ1-2
CDR3 DNA: TGTGCCAGCAGCCAGTTCCGGGACCGCGCTAACTATGGCTACACCTTC
CDR3 protein: CASSQFRDRANYGYTF

V gene: TRBV4-2
clone size: NA
D gene: NA
J gene: TRBJ2-3
CDR3 DNA: TGTGCCAGCAGCCAAGAGGGGGGGGCAACAGATACGCAGTATTTT
CDR3 protein: CASSQEGGATDTQYF

V gene: TRBV5-1
clone size: NA
D gene: NA
J gene: TRBJ2-7
CDR3 DNA: TGCGCCAGCAGCGGAGCTCAAAGGGGCGAGCAGTACTTC
CDR3 protein: CASSGAQRGEQYF

V gene: TRBV10-3
clone size: NA
D gene: NA
J gene: TRBJ2-7
CDR3 DNA: TGTGCCATCAGTGAGTCGAGCGCCTACGAGCAGTACTTC
CDR3 protein: CAISESSAYEQYF

V gene: TRBV7-2
clone size: many
D gene: NA
J gene: TRBJ2-1
CDR3 DNA: TGTGCCAGCAGCTTAGGGAGTAGCTCCTACAATGAGCAGTTCTTC
CDR3 protein: CASSLGSSSYNEQFF

V gene: TRBV4-1
clone size: few
D gene: TRBD2
J gene: TRBJ2-1
CDR3 DNA: TGCGCCAGCAGCCAGGACCCTAGCGGGGGGGCGTCCTACAATGAGCAGTTCTTC
CDR3 protein: CASSQDPSGGASYNEQFF

V gene: TRBV19
clone size: few
D gene: NA
J gene: TRBJ2-1
CDR3 DNA: TGTGCCAGTAGTATACGAGGGGACCGATTCTACAATGAGCAGTTCTTC
CDR3 protein: CASSIRGDRFYNEQFF

V gene: TRBV12-3/TRBV12-4
clone size: many
D gene: NA
J gene: TRBJ1-1
CDR3 DNA: TGTGCCAGCAGTGGGCCGGGGGCAATGGCTTTCTTT
CDR3 protein: CASSGPGAMAFF

V gene: TRBV11-2
clone size: few
D gene: NA
J gene: TRBJ1-1
CDR3 DNA: TGTGCCAGCAGCTTAGAGGTGGTAAAGACTGAAGCTTTCTTT
CDR3 protein: CASSLEVVKTEAFF

V gene: TRBV7-2
clone size: NA
D gene: NA
J gene: TRBJ1-5
CDR3 DNA: TGTGCCAGCAGCCGCATTAATCAGCCCCAGCATTTT
CDR3 protein: CASSRINQPQHF

V gene: TRBV5-6
clone size: few
D gene: NA
J gene: TRBJ2-1
CDR3 DNA: TGTGCCAGCAGCTTGGTCCAGGGAGAGGAAGGGTTCTTC
CDR3 protein: CASSLVQGEEGFF

V gene: TRBV10-1
clone size: medium-sized
D gene: TRBD2
J gene: TRBJ2-7
CDR3 DNA: TGCGCCAGCAGTGAGAGCGGGAGGGCCCCCTACGAGCAGTACTTC
CDR3 protein: CASSESGRAPYEQYF

V gene: TRBV7-2
clone size: few
D gene: TRBD2
J gene: TRBJ2-4
CDR3 DNA: TGTGCCAGCAGCTCCTTGGGACTAGCTGACATTCAGTACTTC
CDR3 protein: CASSSLGLADIQYF

V gene: TRBV29-1
clone size: NA
D gene: NA
J gene: TRBJ2-1
CDR3 DNA: TGCAGCGTTGCCAGGCAGGGCTGGTACAATGAGCAGTTCTTC
CDR3 protein: CSVARQGWYNEQFF

V gene: TRBV4-3
clone size: NA
D gene: NA
J gene: TRBJ2-1
CDR3 DNA: TGCGCCAGCAGCCAAGAACAGAGCTCCTACAATGAGCAGTTCTTC
CDR3 protein: CASSQEQSSYNEQFF

V gene: TRBV12-3/TRBV12-4
clone size: NA
D gene: NA
J gene: TRBJ2-6
CDR3 DNA: TGTGCCAGCAGCCGACAGGGAGGAGGTGGGGCCAACGTCCTGACTTTC
CDR3 protein: CASSRQGGGGANVLTF

V gene: TRBV5-8
clone size: NA
D gene: NA
J gene: TRBJ1-3
CDR3 DNA: TGTGCCAGCAGCTTGGGACTGAACTCTGGAAACACCATATATTTT
CDR3 protein: CASSLGLNSGNTIYF

V gene: TRBV9
clone size: few
D gene: NA
J gene: TRBJ2-1
CDR3 DNA: TGTGCCAGCAGCGTAGACCCCTACAATGAGCAGTTCTTC
CDR3 protein: CASSVDPYNEQFF

V gene: TRBV30
clone size: NA
D gene: NA
J gene: TRBJ2-2
CDR3 DNA: TGTGCCTGCGCCGGCTTCTTGGCCGGGGAGCTGTTTTTT
CDR3 protein: CACAGFLAGELFF

V gene: TRBV12-3/TRBV12-4
clone size: many
D gene: TRBD2
J gene: TRBJ2-1
CDR3 DNA: TGTGCCAGCAAAACCATAGCGGGAGAGGGGAATGAGCAGTTCTTC
CDR3 protein: CASKTIAGEGNEQFF

V gene: TRBV20-1
clone size: NA
D gene: NA
J gene: TRBJ2-2
CDR3 DNA: TGCAGTGCGAGGACTCTGGACACCGGGGAGCTGTTTTTT
CDR3 protein: CSARTLDTGELFF

V gene: TRBV5-1
clone size: few
D gene: TRBD1
J gene: TRBJ1-2
CDR3 DNA: TGCGCCAGCAGCTTGGCGAGGACAGGGCTGGGCTACACCTTC
CDR3 protein: CASSLARTGLGYTF

V gene: TRBV12-3/TRBV12-4
clone size: few
D gene: TRBD2
J gene: TRBJ2-3
CDR3 DNA: TGTGCCAGCAGTCCACTCCCGGGACTAGCTACAGATACGCAGTATTTT
CDR3 protein: CASSPLPGLATDTQYF

V gene: TRBV4-3
clone size: NA
D gene: NA
J gene: TRBJ2-4
CDR3 DNA: TGCGCCAGCAGCCAATTTACCGGGACCCCGGGAGACATTCAGTACTTC
CDR3 protein: CASSQFTGTPGDIQYF

V gene: TRBV6-4
clone size: NA
D gene: TRBD2
J gene: TRBJ2-3
CDR3 DNA: TGTGCCAGCAGTGACAGAGCGGGAGGGCCAGATACGCAGTATTTT
CDR3 protein: CASSDRAGGPDTQYF

V gene: TRBV6-5
clone size: NA
D gene: TRBD1
J gene: TRBJ1-5
CDR3 DNA: TGTGCCAGCAGTTTCCCCCGACAGGGGTGGAATCAGCCCCAGCATTTT
CDR3 protein: CASSFPRQGWNQPQHF

V gene: TRBV11-3
clone size: few
D gene: NA
J gene: TRBJ2-1
CDR3 DNA: TGTGCCAGCAGCTTGGGGGGACTGGGCTACAATGAGCAGTTCTTC
CDR3 protein: CASSLGGLGYNEQFF

V gene: TRBV7-9
clone size: few
D gene: NA
J gene: TRBJ2-3
CDR3 DNA: TGTGCCAGCAGCTTGTGGGGCCGTTCTAGCACAGATACGCAGTATTTT
CDR3 protein: CASSLWGRSSTDTQYF

V gene: TRBV20-1
clone size: NA
D gene: NA
J gene: TRBJ1-3
CDR3 DNA: TGCAGTGCTAGAGGGGCAGGAAACACCATATATTTT
CDR3 protein: CSARGAGNTIYF

V gene: TRBV5-1
clone size: many
D gene: NA
J gene: TRBJ1-2
CDR3 DNA: TGCGCCAGCGCCAACGGGGGAAGCGGGAACTATGGCTACACCTTC
CDR3 protein: CASANGGSGNYGYTF